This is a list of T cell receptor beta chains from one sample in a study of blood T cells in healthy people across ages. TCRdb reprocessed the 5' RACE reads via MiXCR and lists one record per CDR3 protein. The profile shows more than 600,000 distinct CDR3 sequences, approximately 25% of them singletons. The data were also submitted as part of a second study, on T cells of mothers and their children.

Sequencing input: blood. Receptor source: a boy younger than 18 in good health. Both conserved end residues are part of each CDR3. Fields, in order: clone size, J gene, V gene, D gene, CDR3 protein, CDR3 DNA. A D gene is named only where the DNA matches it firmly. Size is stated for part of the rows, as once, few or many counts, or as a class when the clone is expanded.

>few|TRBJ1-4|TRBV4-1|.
CASSLVRDLTEKLFF
TGCGCCAGCAGCCTTGTAAGAGACCTAACGGAAAAACTGTTTTTT
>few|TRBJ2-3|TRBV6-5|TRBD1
CASSYPGTDTRYF
TGTGCCAGCAGTTACCCTGGGACAGATACGCGGTATTTT
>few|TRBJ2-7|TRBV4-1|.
CASSTQSPPGYEQYF
TGCGCCAGCAGCACCCAAAGCCCGCCAGGGTACGAGCAGTACTTC
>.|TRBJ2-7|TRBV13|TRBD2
CASSAIFSPILAGISYEQYF
TGTGCCAGCAGCGCAATATTTTCCCCCATCCTAGCGGGGATCTCCTACGAGCAGTACTTC
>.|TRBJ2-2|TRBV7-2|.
CASSLVGSEELFF
TGTGCCAGCAGCTTAGTTGGGTCCGAGGAGCTGTTTTTT
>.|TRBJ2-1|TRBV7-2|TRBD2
CASSLARGRYNEQFF
TGTGCCAGCAGCTTAGCGCGGGGGAGATACAATGAGCAGTTCTTC
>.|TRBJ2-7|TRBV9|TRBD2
CASSVGAGDQYF
TGTGCCAGCAGCGTAGGGGCGGGGGATCAGTACTTC
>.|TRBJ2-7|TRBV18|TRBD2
CASSPFLTSGMDEQYF
TGTGCCAGCTCACCCTTTTTGACTAGCGGGATGGACGAGCAGTACTTC
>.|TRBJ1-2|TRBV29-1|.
CSVESGTGTNYGYTF
TGCAGCGTTGAATCTGGCACAGGAACTAACTATGGCTACACCTTC
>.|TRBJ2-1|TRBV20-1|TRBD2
CSARDLGSGGDEQFF
TGCAGTGCTAGAGATTTGGGTAGCGGGGGGGATGAGCAGTTCTTC
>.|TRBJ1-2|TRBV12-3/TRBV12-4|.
CASRASYGGYTF
TGTGCCAGCAGGGCGTCCTACGGCGGCTACACCTTC
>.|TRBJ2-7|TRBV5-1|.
CASSAQGLDYEQYF
TGCGCCAGTAGCGCTCAGGGGCTCGACTACGAGCAGTACTTC
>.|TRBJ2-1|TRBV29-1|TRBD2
CSVAGLAEAYNEQFF
TGCAGCGTTGCGGGACTAGCGGAGGCCTACAATGAGCAGTTCTTC
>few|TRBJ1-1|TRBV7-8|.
CASSLARLEAFF
TGTGCCAGCAGCTTAGCGCGGCTTGAAGCTTTCTTT